The clone carrying this T cell receptor (beta chain) was counted a few times. As yet, its antigen is unknown. The sample originates from a study of blood T cells in healthy people across ages. Study results and caveats: The fall in TCR beta diversity per million T cells was roughly linear with age.

CDR1 is SQVTM, CDR2 ANQGSEA, per germline. This CDR3 comprises 13 residues. Trimming at V came to 6 bases and at J to 6 bases, leaving 8 bases not matched to a gene. A J-beta primer mix and a sample-barcoded 5' primer were used in a second PCR of roughly 6 to 12 cycles. TCRdb itself ran the 5' RACE reads through MiXCR, one entry per CDR3 protein. The sample shows 1.5 million to 2 million distinct CDR3 sequences, roughly 27% of them seen only once. The sequence derives from a woman aged 25 to 39 in good health. The chain links TRBV29-1 to TRBJ1-5, with 7 bases fitting TRBD1. The sample taken for sequencing was blood. The CDR3 is CSVRQGNSQPQHF. The CDR3 nucleotides read TGCAGCGTCAGACAGGGAAACAGTCAGCCCCAGCATTTT.